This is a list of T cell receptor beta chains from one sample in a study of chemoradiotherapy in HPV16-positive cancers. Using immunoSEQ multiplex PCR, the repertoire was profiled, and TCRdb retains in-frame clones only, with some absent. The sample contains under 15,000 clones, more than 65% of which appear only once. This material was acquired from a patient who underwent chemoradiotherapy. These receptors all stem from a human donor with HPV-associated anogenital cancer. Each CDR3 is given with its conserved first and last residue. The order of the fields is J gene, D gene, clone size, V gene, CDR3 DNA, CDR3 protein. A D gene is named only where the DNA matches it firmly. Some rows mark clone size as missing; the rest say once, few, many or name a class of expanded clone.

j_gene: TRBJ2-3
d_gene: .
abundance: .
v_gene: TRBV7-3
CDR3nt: TGTGCCAGCAGCTTAGGGGGCCCCCGGTATTTT
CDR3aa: CASSLGGPRYF

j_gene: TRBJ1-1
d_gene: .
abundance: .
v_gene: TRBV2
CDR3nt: TGTGCCAGCAGGCAGAATACTAACACTGAAGCTTTCTTT
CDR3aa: CASRQNTNTEAFF

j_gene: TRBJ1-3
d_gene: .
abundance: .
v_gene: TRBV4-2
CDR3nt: TGTGCCAGCAGCCAAGAAGGTCCGGGAACTTACTCTGGAAACACCATATATTTT
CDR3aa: CASSQEGPGTYSGNTIYF

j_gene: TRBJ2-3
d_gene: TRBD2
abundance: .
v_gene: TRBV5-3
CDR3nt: TGTGCCAGAAGCTCCCGCGGAGTTGAGCGGGGCCTCACAGATACGCAGTATTTT
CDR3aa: CARSSRGVERGLTDTQYF

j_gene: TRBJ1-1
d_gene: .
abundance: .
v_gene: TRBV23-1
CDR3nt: TGCGCCAGCAGTCAATCGAGGTTCTTCATATATGGCACTGAAGCTTTCTTT
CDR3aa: CASSQSRFFIYGTEAFF

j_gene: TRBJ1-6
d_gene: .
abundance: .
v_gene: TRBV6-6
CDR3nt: TGTGCCAGCAGCCCGATCGGGAGTCACGGTTCACCCCTCCACTTT
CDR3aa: CASSPIGSHGSPLHF

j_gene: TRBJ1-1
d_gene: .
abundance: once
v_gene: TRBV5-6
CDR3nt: TGTGCCAGCAGATATAGGGTGGGCGGGAACACTGAAGCTTTCTTT
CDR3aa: CASRYRVGGNTEAFF

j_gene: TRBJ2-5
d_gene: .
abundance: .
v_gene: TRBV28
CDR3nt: TGTGCCAGCAGTCCCCGCCTAGCGTCGGAGACCCAGTACTTC
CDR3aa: CASSPRLASETQYF

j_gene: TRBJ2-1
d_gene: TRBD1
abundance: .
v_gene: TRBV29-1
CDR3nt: TGCAGCGTTCGACAGGGGGCTTGGTTAGGGCAGTTCTTC
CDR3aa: CSVRQGAWLGQFF

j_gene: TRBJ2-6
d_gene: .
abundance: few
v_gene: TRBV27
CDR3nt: TGTGCCAGCAGAAAAGGGGAAGTAAGTCTCTATGGGGCCAACGTCCTGACTTTC
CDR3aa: CASRKGEVSLYGANVLTF

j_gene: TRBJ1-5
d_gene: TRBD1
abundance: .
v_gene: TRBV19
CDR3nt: TGTGCCAGTAGACCAGTCGGGACAGGGGCCCATCAGCCCCAGCATTTT
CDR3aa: CASRPVGTGAHQPQHF

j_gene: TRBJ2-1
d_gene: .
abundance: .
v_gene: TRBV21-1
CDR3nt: TGTGCCAGCAGCAATGGAGGGACTAGCGGACACAATGAGCAGTTCTTC
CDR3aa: CASSNGGTSGHNEQFF

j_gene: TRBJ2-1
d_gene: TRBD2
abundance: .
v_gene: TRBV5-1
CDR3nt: TGCGCCAGCAGCCTAGCGGGGGGGATATACAATGAGCAGTTCTTC
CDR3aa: CASSLAGGIYNEQFF

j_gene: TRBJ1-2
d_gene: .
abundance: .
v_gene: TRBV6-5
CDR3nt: TGTGCCAGCAGGGGAGGATCGCTTGGCTACACCTTC
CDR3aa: CASRGGSLGYTF

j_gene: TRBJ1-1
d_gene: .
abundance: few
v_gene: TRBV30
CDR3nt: TGTGCCTGGAGCCCCCTGGCGTGGGACACTGAAGCTTTCTTT
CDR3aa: CAWSPLAWDTEAFF

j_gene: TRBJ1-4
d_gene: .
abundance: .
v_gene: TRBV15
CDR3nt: TGTGCCACCAGCAGAGTTAGGGGGGCAACTAATGAAAAACTGTTTTTT
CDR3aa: CATSRVRGATNEKLFF